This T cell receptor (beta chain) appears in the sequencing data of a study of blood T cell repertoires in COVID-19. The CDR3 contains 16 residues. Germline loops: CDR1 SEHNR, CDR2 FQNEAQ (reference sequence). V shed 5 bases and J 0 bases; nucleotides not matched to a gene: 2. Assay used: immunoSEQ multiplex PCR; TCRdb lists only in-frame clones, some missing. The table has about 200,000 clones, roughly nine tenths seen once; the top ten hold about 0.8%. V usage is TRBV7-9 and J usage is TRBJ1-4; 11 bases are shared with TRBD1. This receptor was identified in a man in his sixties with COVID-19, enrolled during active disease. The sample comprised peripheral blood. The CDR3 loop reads CASSLGQGATNEKLFF. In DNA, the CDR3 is TGTGCCAGCAGCCTGGGACAGGGGGCAACTAATGAAAAACTGTTTTTT.